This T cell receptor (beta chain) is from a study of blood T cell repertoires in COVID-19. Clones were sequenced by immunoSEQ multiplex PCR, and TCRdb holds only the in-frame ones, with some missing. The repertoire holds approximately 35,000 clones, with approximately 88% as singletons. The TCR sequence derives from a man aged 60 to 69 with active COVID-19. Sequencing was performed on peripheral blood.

The CDR3 reads CASSLLADSYEQYF. As DNA, the CDR3 is TGTGCCAGCAGTTTATTGGCAGACTCCTACGAGCAGTACTTC. The chain employs TRBV27 and TRBJ2-7; D uncertain. Trimming pared 1 base from V and 0 bases from J, leaving 7 bases between. The CDR3 extends over 14 amino acids. Germline CDR1 reads MNHEY; CDR2 reads SMNVEV (reference sequence).